This TCR beta chain was sequenced in a study of quantifying T cell responses using KT2 cells. On the study more broadly: TCR alpha and beta constant-region primers primed reverse transcription of RNA. The second PCR was a qPCR stopped at a predetermined fluorescence threshold.

The cDNA 3' end received a ligated oligonucleotide with a UMI. The first PCR ran 4 to 5 cycles with an equimolar RC1.1 and RC1.2 beta primer mix. TCRdb processed the UMI-ligation and nested PCR reads anew with MiXCR; each CDR3 protein has one entry. The profile shows fewer than 50,000 distinct CDR3 sequences, 11% of them singletons. Germline CDR1 is SNHLY and CDR2 is FYNNEI. The CDR3 is 19 residues long. V dropped 3 bases and J dropped 4; count of bases not matched to a gene: 13. KT2, a clone with a known TCR, was spiked into unfractionated PBMC. This clonotype has a count of ten or more. The chain links TRBV2 to TRBJ2-1, with 12 bases lining up with TRBD2. The clonotype originates from a human donor. Sequenced: PBMCs spiked with cells of the T cell clone KT2. CDR3 nucleotides: TGTGCCAGCAGTGAGATGGGCCTATGGACTAGCGGGACTTACAATGAGCAGTTCTTC. Amino acids: CASSEMGLWTSGTYNEQFF.